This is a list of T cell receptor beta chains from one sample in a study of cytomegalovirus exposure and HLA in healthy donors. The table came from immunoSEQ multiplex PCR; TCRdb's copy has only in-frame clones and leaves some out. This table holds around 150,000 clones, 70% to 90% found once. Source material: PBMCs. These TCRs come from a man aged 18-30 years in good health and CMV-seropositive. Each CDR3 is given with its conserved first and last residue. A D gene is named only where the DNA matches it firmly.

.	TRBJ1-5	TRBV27	CASSFKGVGSQPQHF	TGTGCCAGCAGTTTTAAAGGGGTGGGATCTCAGCCCCAGCATTTT
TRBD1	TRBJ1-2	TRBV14	CASSQDRSGGYYGYTF	TGTGCCAGCAGCCAAGATCGTTCAGGGGGCTACTATGGCTACACCTTC
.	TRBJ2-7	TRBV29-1	CSVVSTRYEQYF	TGCAGCGTTGTATCGACTAGATACGAGCAGTACTTC
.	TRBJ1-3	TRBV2	CASSAGITGNTIYF	TGTGCCAGCAGCGCAGGGATTACTGGAAACACCATATATTTT
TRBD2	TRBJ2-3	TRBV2	CASRGTSGSSDTQYF	TGTGCCAGCAGGGGGACTAGCGGGAGTTCAGATACGCAGTATTTT
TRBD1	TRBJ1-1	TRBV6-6	CASRRGRRSVDTEAFF	TGTGCCAGCCGCAGGGGGCGGAGGTCAGTCGACACTGAAGCTTTCTTT
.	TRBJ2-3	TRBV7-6	CASSLAIGLGGDTQYF	TGTGCCAGCAGCTTAGCGATCGGGCTAGGCGGGGATACGCAGTATTTT
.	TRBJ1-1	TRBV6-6	CASNGGQIGEAFF	TGTGCCAGCAACGGAGGACAGATCGGCGAAGCTTTCTTT
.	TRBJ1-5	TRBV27	CASSSGYSNQPQHF	TGTGCCAGCAGTTCGGGTTATAGCAATCAGCCCCAGCATTTT
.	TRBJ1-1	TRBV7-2	CASSLVRTVNTEAFF	TGTGCCAGCAGCTTAGTAAGGACAGTGAACACTGAAGCTTTCTTT
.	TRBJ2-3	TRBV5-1	CASSDLQGGDTQYF	TGCGCCAGCAGCGACTTACAGGGAGGGGATACGCAGTATTTT
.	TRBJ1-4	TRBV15	CATSGNMLGNEKLFF	TGTGCCACCAGCGGTAATATGCTAGGAAATGAAAAACTGTTTTTT